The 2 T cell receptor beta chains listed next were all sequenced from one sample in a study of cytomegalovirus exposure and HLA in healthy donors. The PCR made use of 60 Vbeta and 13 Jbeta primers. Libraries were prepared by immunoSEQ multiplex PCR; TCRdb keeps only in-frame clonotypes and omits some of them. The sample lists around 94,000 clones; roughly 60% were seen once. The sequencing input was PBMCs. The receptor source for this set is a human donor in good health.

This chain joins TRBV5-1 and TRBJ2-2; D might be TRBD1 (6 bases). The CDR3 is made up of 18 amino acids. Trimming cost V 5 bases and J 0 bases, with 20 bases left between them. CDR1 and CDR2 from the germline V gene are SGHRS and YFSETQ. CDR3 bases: TGCGCCAGCAGGCTAACGGCAGGGGTCGGGGCGAACACCGGGGAGCTGTTTTTT. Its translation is CASRLTAGVGANTGELFF.

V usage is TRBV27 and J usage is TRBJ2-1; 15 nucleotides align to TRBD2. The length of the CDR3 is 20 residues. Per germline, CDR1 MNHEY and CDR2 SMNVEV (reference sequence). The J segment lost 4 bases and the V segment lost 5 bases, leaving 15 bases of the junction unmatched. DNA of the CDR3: TGTGCCAGCAGTACCTCAGGACTAGCGGGAGGGTGGGGGGGTTACAATGAGCAGTTCTTC. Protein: CASSTSGLAGGWGGYNEQFF.